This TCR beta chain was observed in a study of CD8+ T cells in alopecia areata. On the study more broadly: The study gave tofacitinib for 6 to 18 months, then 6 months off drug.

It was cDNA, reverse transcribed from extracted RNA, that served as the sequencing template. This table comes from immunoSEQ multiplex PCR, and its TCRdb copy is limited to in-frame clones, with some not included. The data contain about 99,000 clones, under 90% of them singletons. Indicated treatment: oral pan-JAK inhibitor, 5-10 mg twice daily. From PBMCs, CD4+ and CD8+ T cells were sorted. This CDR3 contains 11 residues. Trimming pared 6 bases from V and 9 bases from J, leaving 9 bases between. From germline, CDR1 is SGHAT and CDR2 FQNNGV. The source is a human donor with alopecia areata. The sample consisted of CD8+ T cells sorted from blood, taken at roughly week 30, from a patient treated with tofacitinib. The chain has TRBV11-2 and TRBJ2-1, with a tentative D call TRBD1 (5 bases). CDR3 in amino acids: CASSSGPEQFF. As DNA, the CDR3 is TGTGCCAGCAGTTCAGGGCCTGAGCAGTTCTTC.